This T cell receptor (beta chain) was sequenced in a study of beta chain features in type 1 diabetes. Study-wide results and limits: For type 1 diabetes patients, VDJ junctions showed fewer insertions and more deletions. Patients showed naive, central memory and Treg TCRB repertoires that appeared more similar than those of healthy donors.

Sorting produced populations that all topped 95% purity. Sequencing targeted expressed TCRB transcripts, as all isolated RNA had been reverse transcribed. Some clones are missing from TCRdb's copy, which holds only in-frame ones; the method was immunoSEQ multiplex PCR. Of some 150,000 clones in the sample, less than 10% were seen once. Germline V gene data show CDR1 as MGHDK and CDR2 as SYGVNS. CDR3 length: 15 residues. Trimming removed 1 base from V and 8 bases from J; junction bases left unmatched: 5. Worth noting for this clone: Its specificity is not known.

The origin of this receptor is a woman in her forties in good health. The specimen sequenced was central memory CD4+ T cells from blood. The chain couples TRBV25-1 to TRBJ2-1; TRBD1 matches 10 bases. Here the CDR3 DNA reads TGTGCCAGCAGTGAATTGGGGACAGGGGCGGATGAGCAGTTCTTC. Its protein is CASSELGTGADEQFF.